The 27 T cell receptor beta chains below all came from one sample that was sequenced in a study of T cell clonality in common variable immunodeficiency. Profiled with immunoSEQ multiplex PCR; TCRdb holds only in-frame clones, not every one. The repertoire consists of 15,000 to 20,000 clones, none detected only once. These receptors' targets are unknown. General observations from the study: Common variable immunodeficiency TCR beta sequences reportedly had fewer deletions and N-nucleotide insertions.

What was sequenced was peripheral blood mononuclear cells. These receptors were collected from a human donor with common variable immunodeficiency.

This clone occurred a few times. The observed sequence ends 3 residues before the CDR3 terminus, with the missing tail filled in from the germline J gene. The V gene is TRBV19, the J gene TRBJ1-6, with D uncertain. The CDR3 consists of 14 residues. Germline CDR1 and CDR2: LNHDA and SQIVND (reference sequence). The V gene lost 1 base and the J gene lost 9 bases, with 10 bases spanning the gap. The CDR3 here is CASSIGERGSPLHF. Incomplete CDR3 DNA: TGTGCCAGTAGTATAGGAGAGCGGGGTTCACCC.

The table lists this clone with a few counts. The missing CDR3 end, 3 residues past where the read stops, is filled in from the germline J gene. The rearrangement uses TRBV5-6 and TRBJ1-3; no definite D call. The V and J ends lost 2 bases and 3 bases respectively, with 3 bases between them. Germline CDR1 is SGHDT and CDR2 is YYEEEE. The CDR3 loop spans 12 amino acids. The CDR3 reads CASSFIGNTIYF. Partial CDR3 DNA: TGTGCCAGCAGCTTCATTGGAAACACC.

This clone has just a few counts. From the germline J gene comes the end of the CDR3, since the read stops 3 residues before it. The chain carries TRBV7-9 and TRBJ2-7; no firm D call. CDR1 and CDR2 (germline): SEHNR, FQNEAQ (reference sequence). V lost 2 bases to trimming and J lost 5 bases, with 7 bases between them. The CDR3 covers 12 residues. CDR3 DNA, as far as it was read: TGTGCCAGCAGCTTAATCGAGGACGAG. This encodes CASSLIEDE. From start to end, the CDR3 is CASSLIEDEQYF. The full variable domain, rest sourced from reference TRBV7-9 and TRBJ2-7, is DTGVSQNPRHKITKRGQNVTFRCDPISEHNRLYWYRQTLGQGPEFLTYFQNEAQLEKSRLLSDRFSAERPKGSFSTLEIQRTEQGDSAMYLCASSLIEDEQYFGPGTRLTVT.

This clone was detected ten times or more. Coverage ceases 3 residues before the CDR3 finishes, and the germline J gene fills in the end. The rearrangement joins TRBV5-4 to TRBJ2-3; 8 positions agree with TRBD2. The trim removed 10 bases at V and 2 bases at J, leaving 9 bases unmatched. The CDR3 has 14 amino acids. Germline V gene sequence: CDR1 SGHNT, CDR2 YYREEE (reference sequence). The CDR3 sequence is CAPGRGGYTDTQYF. Incomplete CDR3 DNA: TGTGCCCCCGGTCGGGGGGGGTACACAGATACG.

This clone showed up just a few times. The CDR3 loop reads CASSEADYNEQFF. CDR3 bases read: TGTGCCAGCAGTGAAGCGGACTACAATGAG. The chain is built from TRBV6-4 and TRBJ2-1; D might be TRBD2 (5 bases). Read sequence stops 3 residues before the CDR3 end, and the germline J gene provides the missing end. V gave up 3 bases and J gave up 3 bases, with 6 bases separating them. The CDR3 runs to 13 residues. Germline V gene sequence: CDR1 MRHNA, CDR2 SNTAGT.

This clone was counted at least ten times. With the read ending 3 residues before the CDR3 end, the germline J gene is used to fill in that end. The V and J genes are TRBV18 and TRBJ1-1; 7 nucleotides line up with TRBD1. Germline V gene lookup returns CDR1 KGHSH and CDR2 LQKENI. The CDR3 runs to 14 residues. CDR3 region: CASSPIDRAGEAFF. The sequenced part of the CDR3 DNA is TGTGCCAGCTCACCAATCGACAGGGCCGGCGAA.

Turning to this clone: Read coverage stops 3 residues before the CDR3 terminus; the germline J gene supplies the remainder. This chain links TRBV2 with TRBJ1-3, with 7 bases matching TRBD1. Germline V gives CDR1 SNHLY, CDR2 FYNNEI. V lost 4 bases to trimming and J lost 7 bases; unmatched junction nucleotides: 1. CDR3 length: 12 residues. The CDR3 region is CASSVRGNTIYF. CDR3 DNA, as far as it was read: TGTGCCAGCAGTGTCAGGGGGAACACC.

This clone appeared many times. The read ends 3 residues early relative to the CDR3; the germline J gene fills the gap. The genes are TRBV18 and TRBJ2-3, with 7 bases aligning to TRBD1. CDR3 length: 15 amino acids. With V trimmed by 3 bases and J by 0 bases, 3 bases remained unmatched. CDR1 and CDR2 (germline): KGHSH, LQKENI. This CDR3 reads CASSPSTGSTDTQYF. Incomplete CDR3 DNA: TGTGCCAGCTCACCCTCGACAGGGAGCACAGATACG.

The table lists this clone with many counts. The read terminates 3 residues before the CDR3 end, so the remaining end is supplied by the germline J gene. V usage is TRBV7-3 and J usage is TRBJ2-7, with a possible D match to TRBD1 (5 bases). From germline, CDR1 is SGHTA and CDR2 FQGTGA. The CDR3 has 13 residues. V shed 2 bases and J shed 6 bases, with 11 bases lying between them. This chain's CDR3 is CASSLLTGAEQYF. Partial CDR3 DNA: TGTGCCAGCAGCTTACTAACAGGTGCCGAG.

This clone was counted many times. The read finishes 3 residues shy of the CDR3 end, and the germline J gene is used to complete it. The chain employs TRBV18 and TRBJ2-3, with 10 bases matching TRBD2. Germline CDR1 reads KGHSH; CDR2 reads LQKENI. V trimming: 0 bases; J trimming: 4 bases; junction bases outside the gene matches: 1. The CDR3 consists of 15 residues. The sequenced part of the CDR3 DNA is TGTGCCAGCTCACCACCACTAGCGGGGTCAGATACG. This translates into CASSPPLAGSDT. The entire CDR3 sequence reads CASSPPLAGSDTQYF.

Notes on this clone: The read is 3 residues too short to cover the CDR3 end, so that end is filled in from the germline J gene. V gene TRBV7-2 combines with J gene TRBJ1-4, with D tentatively TRBD1 (5 bases). CDR3 length: 14 residues. V lost 2 bases and J lost 7, with 11 bases in between. Germline-derived CDR1 and CDR2 are SGHTA and FQGNSA. Partial CDR3 DNA: TGTGCCAGCAGCTTAACGGGGGTCGGTGAAAAA. It specifies CASSLTGVGEK. The CDR3, in full, reads CASSLTGVGEKLFF.

In this sample, this clone turned up many times. The CDR3 end falls 3 residues outside the read, so it is completed with the germline J gene. This rearrangement joins TRBV18 to TRBJ2-1, with TRBD2 matching over 9 bases. In germline, CDR1 is KGHSH, CDR2 LQKENI. This CDR3 contains 15 residues. With 0 bases clipped from V and 7 bases from J, the junction kept 4 bases outside the gene matches. CDR3 amino acids: CASSPPLAGYNEQFF. Incomplete CDR3 DNA: TGTGCCAGCTCACCACCGCTAGCGGGATATAATGAG.

With respect to this clone: The read gets to within 3 residues of the CDR3 end, and the germline J gene fills in the rest. The chain links TRBV7-8 to TRBJ2-3, with TRBD1 identical over 7 bases. V lost 5 bases, J lost 4 bases, and 6 bases stayed unmatched. CDR3 size: 14 residues. Germline CDR1 is SGHVS and CDR2 is FQNEAQ. Incomplete CDR3 DNA: TGTGCCAGCAGCCTCAGGGGGATGGCAGATACG. Its protein product is CASSLRGMADT. The entire CDR3 protein reads CASSLRGMADTQYF.

This clone has just a few counts. The CDR3 is CASSASPTGGDDEQYF. Incomplete CDR3 DNA: TGTGCCAGTAGTGCTTCACCGACAGGGGGCGACGACGAG. This chain joins TRBV19 and TRBJ2-7, with TRBD1 matching over 10 bases. The read ends 3 residues early relative to the CDR3; the germline J gene fills the gap. This CDR3 contains 16 residues. V gave up 5 bases and J gave up 5 bases; unmatched junction bases: 12. The germline gives CDR1 LNHDA, CDR2 SQIVND (reference sequence).

Only a few counts were recorded for this clone. The CDR3 end is not reached by the read, which stops 3 residues before it; the germline J gene fills it in. The chain has TRBV7-2 and TRBJ2-5; no definite D call. The CDR3 is 13 amino acids. V lost 3 bases to trimming and J lost 5 bases, with 10 bases between them. CDR1 is SGHTA and CDR2 is FQGNSA in the germline V gene. CDR3 amino acids: CASSFSVRETQYF. CDR3 bases read: TGTGCCAGCAGCTTTTCTGTCCGGGAGACC.

This clone was seen more than once but under ten times. The observed sequence ends 3 residues before the CDR3 terminus, with the missing tail filled in from the germline J gene. The chain joins TRBV5-1 to TRBJ2-3, with a possible D match to TRBD1 (6 bases). CDR1 and CDR2 from the germline V gene are SGHRS and YFSETQ. There are 13 residues in the CDR3. Deletions cut 4 bases from V and 3 bases from J, with 9 bases between. The CDR3 loop is CASSPGQTDTQYF. The DNA read from the CDR3 is TGCGCCAGCAGCCCCGGACAGACAGATACG.

Note on this clone: The read ends 3 residues early relative to the CDR3; the germline J gene fills the gap. The rearrangement links TRBV5-1 to TRBJ2-7, with TRBD1 matching 11 bases. The CDR3 contains 16 residues. CDR1 SGHRS and CDR2 YFSETQ come from the germline V gene. Trimming at V came to 3 bases and at J to 3 bases, leaving 8 bases not matched to a gene. The CDR3 DNA, read in part, is TGCGCCAGCAGCTCTATCCCGGGACAGGGGGACTACGAG. This sequence encodes CASSSIPGQGDYE. The CDR3 reads in full as CASSSIPGQGDYEQYF.

In the case of this clone: Read data end 3 residues before the CDR3 end; the end is taken from the germline J gene. The chain recombines TRBV23-1 with TRBJ2-7; D is perhaps TRBD1 (6 bases). TRBV23-1 is flagged as an ORF with uncertain function. V lost 2 bases and J lost 0, with 14 bases in between. The CDR3 is made up of 16 amino acids. CDR3 bases read: TGCGCCAGCAGTCAACCTGGGACAACCTACTCCTACGAG. Translating it yields CASSQPGTTYSYE. The complete CDR3 sequence is CASSQPGTTYSYEQYF.

This clone appeared a few times. This sequence is one base from a far larger clone and is likely a read error. The read finishes 3 residues shy of the CDR3 end, and the germline J gene is used to complete it. The V and J genes are TRBV30 and TRBJ2-1; 7 bases line up with TRBD1. The CDR3 is made up of 13 amino acids. Germline V gene lookup returns CDR1 GTSNPN and CDR2 SVGIG (reference sequence). Trimming at V came to 7 bases and at J to 2 bases, leaving 5 bases not matched to a gene. This CDR3 is CAFLGQTYNEQFF. Incomplete CDR3 DNA: TGTGCCTTCCTGGGACAGACCTACAATGAG.

Notes on this clone: The junction differs from germline at one of its ends, possibly a read error. The read gets to within 3 residues of the CDR3 end, and the germline J gene fills in the rest. This chain connects TRBV7-7 to TRBJ2-5; no firm D call. Germline V gives CDR1 SSHAT, CDR2 FNYEAQ (reference sequence). This CDR3 contains 13 residues. The covered CDR3 bases are TGTACCAGCAGCTTAGTACACCGCGAGACC. Translating gives CTSSLVHRET. The entire CDR3 protein is CTSSLVHRETQYF. Based on the CDR3 plus reference TRBV7-7 and TRBJ2-5, the full variable domain is GAGVSQSPRYKVTKRGQDVTLRCDPISSHATLYWYQQALGQGPEFLTYFNYEAQPDKSGLPSDRFSAERPEGSISTLTIQRTEQRDSAMYRCTSSLVHRETQYFGPGTRLLVL.

This clone showed up many times. The CDR3 end falls 3 residues outside the read, so it is completed with the germline J gene. This sequence joins TRBV11-2 and TRBJ1-4, with no clear D. V was cut by 5 bases and J by 8 bases, with 15 bases left in between. CDR3 length equals 14 residues. Per germline, CDR1 SGHAT and CDR2 FQNNGV. The sequenced part of the CDR3 DNA is TGTGCCAGCAGCCCCTTGACAACGGGGGAAAAA. Protein product: CASSPLTTGEK. The full CDR3 protein reads CASSPLTTGEKLFF.

This clone was picked up many times. The CDR3 end is not reached by the read, which stops 3 residues before it; the germline J gene fills it in. The chain joins TRBV18 to TRBJ2-7, with 16 positions matching TRBD2. The CDR3 is 18 amino acids. The germline V gene has CDR1 KGHSH and CDR2 LQKENI. J gave up 3 bases and V 6 bases, and 11 bases lay outside the gene matches. The CDR3 bases that were read are TGTGCCAGCTCTTCCGATGGGACTAGCGGGAGGGCCCTCTACGAG. Protein: CASSSDGTSGRALYE. From start to end, the CDR3 is CASSSDGTSGRALYEQYF.

This clone was counted many times. The CDR3 DNA, read in part, is TGTGCCAGCAGCTTAACACTACCGCGGGAA. This sequence encodes CASSLTLPRE. The full CDR3 protein reads CASSLTLPREAFF. The chain employs TRBV6-2 or TRBV6-3 and TRBJ1-1; no clear D gene. The sequence runs out 3 residues before the end of the CDR3; the remainder is reconstructed from the germline J gene. CDR1 is MNHEY, CDR2 SVGEGT, per germline. This CDR3 comprises 13 residues.

This clone was recorded many times. The CDR3 extends 3 residues past the end of the read, so its final part is completed from the germline J gene. The chain has TRBV5-1 and TRBJ2-7, with TRBD1 matching over 9 bases. V shed 4 bases, J shed 0 bases, and the junction held 5 bases outside the gene matches. The V gene's germline CDR1 is SGHRS and CDR2 YFSETQ. CDR3 length: 15 residues. CDR3 DNA, as far as it was read: TGCGCCAGCAGCCAGACAGGGGGAAGCTCCTACGAG. This gives the protein CASSQTGGSSYE. The complete CDR3 protein is CASSQTGGSSYEQYF.

This clone occurred many times. The read ends 3 residues shy of where the CDR3 ends; the end is completed using the germline J gene. V and J are TRBV5-1 and TRBJ2-3, with D hard to call. V lost 0 bases and J lost 2, with 7 bases in between. The germline V gene has CDR1 SGHRS and CDR2 YFSETQ. The CDR3 length is 14 residues. The sequenced CDR3 bases are TGCGCCAGCAGCTTGGCCCTTTACACAGATACG. Translation gives CASSLALYTDT. The entire CDR3 sequence reads CASSLALYTDTQYF. Drawing the rest from reference TRBV5-1 and TRBJ2-3, the complete variable domain is KAGVTQTPRYLIKTRGQQVTLSCSPISGHRSVSWYQQTPGQGLQFLFEYFSETQRNKGNFPGRFSGRQFSNSRSEMNVSTLELGDSALYLCASSLALYTDTQYFGPGTRLTVL.

On this clone: With the read ending 3 residues before the CDR3 end, the germline J gene is used to fill in that end. This sequence joins TRBV7-9 and TRBJ2-3; a weak D match, TRBD1 (5 bases). Germline CDR1 reads SEHNR; CDR2 reads FQNEAQ (reference sequence). The ends were cut back, 3 bases at V and 2 bases at J, with 9 bases in the middle. CDR3 length: 14 residues. CDR3 DNA, as far as it was read: TGTGCCAGCAGCTTCGCAGGGTACACAGATACG. Its translation is CASSFAGYTDT. In full, the CDR3 reads CASSFAGYTDTQYF. Full variable domain (rest looked up from reference TRBV7-9 and TRBJ2-3): DTGVSQNPRHKITKRGQNVTFRCDPISEHNRLYWYRQTLGQGPEFLTYFQNEAQLEKSRLLSDRFSAERPKGSFSTLEIQRTEQGDSAMYLCASSFAGYTDTQYFGPGTRLTVL.

This clone has more than one count but fewer than ten. Partial CDR3 DNA: TGTGCCAGCTCCATCATAGGGGGGGCCGAGAATGAG. Translated, it gives CASSIIGGAENE. Given in full, the CDR3 is CASSIIGGAENEQFF. The chain couples TRBV18 to TRBJ2-1, with D possibly matching TRBD2 (7 bases). The CDR3 extends 3 residues past the end of the read, so its final part is completed from the germline J gene. The CDR3 totals 15 residues. The germline V gene has CDR1 KGHSH and CDR2 LQKENI. V shed 6 bases and J shed 7 bases, with 19 bases lying between them.